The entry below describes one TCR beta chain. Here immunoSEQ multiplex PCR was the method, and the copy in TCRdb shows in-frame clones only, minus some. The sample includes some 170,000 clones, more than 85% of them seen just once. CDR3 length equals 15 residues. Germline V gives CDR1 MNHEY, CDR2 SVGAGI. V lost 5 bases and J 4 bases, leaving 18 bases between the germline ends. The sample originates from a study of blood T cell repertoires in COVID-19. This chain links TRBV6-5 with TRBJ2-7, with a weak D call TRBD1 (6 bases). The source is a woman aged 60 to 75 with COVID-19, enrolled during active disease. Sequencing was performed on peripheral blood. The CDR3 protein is CASSKNRALTYEQYF. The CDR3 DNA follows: TGTGCCAGCAGTAAGAACAGGGCCCTAACTTACGAGCAGTACTTC.